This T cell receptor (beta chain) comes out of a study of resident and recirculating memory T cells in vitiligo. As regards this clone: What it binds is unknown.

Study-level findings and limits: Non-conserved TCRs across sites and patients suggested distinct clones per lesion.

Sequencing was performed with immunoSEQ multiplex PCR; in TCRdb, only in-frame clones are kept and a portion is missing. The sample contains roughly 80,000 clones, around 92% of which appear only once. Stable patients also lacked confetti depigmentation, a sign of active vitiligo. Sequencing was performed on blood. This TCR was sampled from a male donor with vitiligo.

The CDR3 nucleotides are TGTGCCAGCAGCGTAGGGGGGACAGAAGAGACCCAGTACTTC. This sequence encodes CASSVGGTEETQYF. The gene calls are TRBV9 and TRBJ2-5; 7 bases agree with TRBD1. Per the germline V gene, CDR1 is SGDLS and CDR2 is YYNGEE. The CDR3 totals 14 residues. With V trimmed by 0 bases and J by 3 bases, 2 bases remained unmatched.